These 12 T cell receptor beta chains were all obtained from the same sample, sequenced in a study of T cell clones after liver transplantation. TCRdb keeps only in-frame clones here, not all; method: immunoSEQ multiplex PCR. The table records around 60,000 clones, about 70% of them present only once. Material: CD4+ T cells from blood, obtained before liver transplant. These receptors all come from a human donor who received a liver transplant.

In its sample, this clone was seen once. The rearrangement links TRBV29-1 to TRBJ2-3, with 8 bases identical to TRBD2. This CDR3 has 13 residues. Germline CDR1 reads SQVTM; CDR2 reads ANQGSEA. The ends lost 6 bases at V and 4 bases at J; junction bases unmatched: 6. CDR3 DNA sequence: TGCAGCGTCCACCAGCGGGGGCCAGATACGCAGTATTTT. Translation gives CSVHQRGPDTQYF.

In nucleotides, the CDR3 is TGTGCCAGCAGCCAAGATCCTAGCGGGGGGGCCCGGGATACGCAGTATTTT. Translated: CASSQDPSGGARDTQYF. The V and J genes are TRBV4-2 and TRBJ2-3; 12 bases fit TRBD2. The V segment lost 0 bases and the J segment 6 bases; nucleotides outside the gene matches: 7. CDR1 LGHNA and CDR2 YNFKEQ come from the germline V gene. The CDR3 is 17 amino acids.

The table lists this clone with a few counts. The chain employs TRBV5-6 and TRBJ2-7; perhaps TRBD1 as D (5 bases). Germline-derived CDR1 and CDR2 are SGHDT and YYEEEE. V lost 9 bases and J 2 bases, leaving 15 bases between the germline ends. The CDR3 is 13 amino acids. CDR3 in amino acids: CATSTVTAYEQYF. The CDR3 DNA reads TGTGCCACCTCGACAGTGACCGCCTACGAGCAGTACTTC.

This clone is a singleton in its sample. The V and J genes are TRBV18 and TRBJ2-2; 8 bases are shared with TRBD2. The CDR3 runs 16 residues. Trimming cost V 1 base and J 3 bases; bases outside gene matches: 4. Germline assignment: CDR1 KGHSH and CDR2 LQKENI. CDR3 DNA sequence: TGTGCCAGCTCACCACTTCGGGGGGGCGACACCGGGGAGCTGTTTTTT. Translated: CASSPLRGGDTGELFF.

The chain employs TRBV2 and TRBJ2-7; TRBD2 matches 9 bases. The length of the CDR3 is 15 residues. The trim removed 6 bases at V and 3 bases at J, leaving 9 bases unmatched. The germline V gene encodes CDR1 SNHLY and CDR2 FYNNEI. Here the CDR3 DNA reads TGTGCCAGCAGGAGGCAGCTAGCGGGGTACTACGAGCAGTACTTC. Translation gives CASRRQLAGYYEQYF.

This sequence joins TRBV21-1 and TRBJ2-3; the D call in the table, TRBD2, was not verified against the DNA. TRBV21-1 is reported as a pseudogene. The CDR3 sequence is 16 residues long. CDR3 sequence: CASSKAKGGGTDTQYF. Here the CDR3 DNA reads TGTGCCAGCAGCAAAGCTAAGGGGGGGGGCACAGATACGCAGTATTTT.

This chain uses TRBV30 with TRBJ1-5; D gene ambiguous. V lost 0 bases to trimming and J lost 0 bases, with 6 bases between them. In germline, CDR1 is GTSNPN, CDR2 SVGIG (reference sequence). The CDR3 totals 14 residues. CDR3 amino acids: CAWSVYNSNQPQHF. DNA for the CDR3: TGTGCCTGGAGTGTTTATAATAGCAATCAGCCCCAGCATTTT.

This chain connects TRBV5-4 to TRBJ2-5; D remains unclear. This CDR3 has 14 amino acids. The germline V gene has CDR1 SGHNT and CDR2 YYREEE (reference sequence). V was clipped by 0 bases and J by 1 base, with 7 bases between them. CDR3 loop: CASSLAQAQETQYF. CDR3 nucleotides: TGTGCCAGCAGCTTGGCGCAGGCCCAAGAGACCCAGTACTTC.

Ten or more counts support this clone. CDR3 sequence: CASSGPSGGRTDTQYF. CDR3 bases: TGTGCCAGCAGCGGACCTAGCGGGGGGCGCACAGATACGCAGTATTTT. J is TRBJ2-3 and V is TRBV5-4; 11 bases fit TRBD2. V dropped 4 bases and J dropped 1; count of bases not matched to a gene: 5. Germline lookup yields CDR1 SGHNT and CDR2 YYREEE (reference sequence). CDR3 length: 16 amino acids.

The gene calls are TRBV7-2 and TRBJ2-3; a weak D match, TRBD2 (7 bases). V lost 2 bases, J lost 4 bases, and 16 bases lay in between. This CDR3 has 16 residues. Germline-derived CDR1 and CDR2 are SGHTA and FQGNSA. This CDR3 reads CASSLSVGGPSDTQYF. For the CDR3, the DNA is TGTGCCAGCAGCTTAAGTGTGGGGGGGCCCTCAGATACGCAGTATTTT.

The chain is built from TRBV7-6 and TRBJ2-6, with 11 bases that match TRBD2. Germline V gene sequence: CDR1 SGHVS, CDR2 FNYEAQ. This CDR3 spans 20 amino acids. Trimming cost V 5 bases and J 3 bases; bases outside gene matches: 15. The CDR3 nucleotides are TGTGCCAGCAGCGTAACCGGGTTAGCGGGGGGGCCTAGTGGGGCCAACGTCCTGACTTTC. Amino acid sequence: CASSVTGLAGGPSGANVLTF.

At least ten counts were recorded for this clone. The rearrangement uses TRBV6-4 and TRBJ2-1; 7 bases are shared with TRBD1. The germline CDR1 and CDR2 sequences are MRHNA and SNTAGT. This CDR3 is built from 13 residues. After removal of 2 bases from V and 9 bases from J, the junction contained 4 bases not matched to a gene. CDR3: CASSDRGQGEQFF. CDR3 DNA: TGTGCCAGCAGTGACAGGGGGCAGGGTGAGCAGTTCTTC.